The 14 T cell receptor beta chains below were found in one sample sequenced in a study of blood T cell repertoires in COVID-19. TCRdb's copy holds only in-frame clones and misses some; the assay was immunoSEQ multiplex PCR. The table shows 79,000 or so clones, with 75% to 90% occurring only once. Material for sequencing was peripheral blood. Receptors were obtained from a human donor in a cohort sampled during active COVID-19.

The gene calls are TRBV28 and TRBJ2-6; D perhaps matches TRBD1 (6 bases). The CDR3 covers 16 residues. V was pared by 8 bases and J by 0 bases, with 14 bases between. Germline values: CDR1 MDHEN, CDR2 SYDVKM. CDR3 sequence (DNA): TGTGCCAGCGGCCCGGACAGACGCTCTGGGGCCAACGTCCTGACTTTC. This sequence encodes CASGPDRRSGANVLTF.

The J gene is TRBJ1-6, the V gene TRBV30; D is possibly TRBD1 (6 bases). The CDR3 is 13 residues long. Trimming stripped 4 bases from V and 9 bases from J, with 13 bases between. Germline lookup yields CDR1 GTSNPN and CDR2 SVGIG (reference sequence). This chain's CDR3 is CAWNGGQSSPLHF. CDR3 sequence (DNA): TGTGCCTGGAACGGGGGGCAAAGTTCACCCCTCCACTTT.

This rearrangement joins TRBV28 to TRBJ2-3; TRBD2 agrees at 13 bases. From germline, CDR1 is MDHEN and CDR2 SYDVKM. V lost 3 bases to trimming and J lost 5 bases; unmatched junction nucleotides: 5. The CDR3 consists of 16 residues. The CDR3 DNA reads as TGTGCCAGCAGTTTCCTCGGACTAGCGGGAGAAGATACGCAGTATTTT. Its protein is CASSFLGLAGEDTQYF. The whole variable domain, remainder taken from reference TRBV28 and TRBJ2-3, is DVKVTQSSRYLVKRTGEKVFLECVQDMDHENMFWYRQDPGLGLRLIYFSYDVKMKEKGDIPEGYSVSREKKERFSLILESASTNQTSMYLCASSFLGLAGEDTQYFGPGTRLTVL.

The chain is built from TRBV9 and TRBJ1-1; D gene ambiguous. CDR3 length: 14 amino acids. Germline lookup yields CDR1 SGDLS and CDR2 YYNGEE. The V and J ends lost 4 bases and 1 base respectively, with 11 bases between them. In DNA, the CDR3 is TGTGCCAGCAGCCCGGGATTTGGGAACACTGAAGCTTTCTTT. This gives the protein CASSPGFGNTEAFF.

The CDR3 loop reads CASSLGRRDTQYF. The CDR3 bases are TGTGCCAGCAGTTTGGGGCGCCGGGATACGCAGTATTTT. This chain uses TRBV28 with TRBJ2-3; possible D gene TRBD1, 5 bases. The length of the CDR3 is 13 residues. The V end was cut by 3 bases, the J end by 6 bases, with 10 bases between. Germline CDR1 MDHEN, CDR2 SYDVKM.

This chain uses TRBV7-9 with TRBJ2-7; TRBD1 matches at 8 bases. Germline values: CDR1 SEHNR, CDR2 FQNEAQ (reference sequence). This CDR3 region has 14 residues. V shed 5 bases and J 4 bases; nucleotides not matched to a gene: 7. Written as DNA, the CDR3 is TGTGCCAGCAGCAAGTCCGGGACAGGTTACGAGCAGTACTTC. It is translated as CASSKSGTGYEQYF.

A word on this clone: At the DNA level, this CDR3 is encoded by other sequences in the same sample as well. The chain links TRBV28 to TRBJ1-2; D may be TRBD1 (6 bases). V was shortened by 6 bases and J by 3 bases, with 8 bases between the two germline ends. CDR3 length: 12 amino acids. The germline gives CDR1 MDHEN, CDR2 SYDVKM. The CDR3 loop is CASSPGDYGYTF. DNA for the CDR3: TGTGCCAGCAGCCCAGGGGACTATGGCTACACCTTC.

The chain is built from TRBV10-3 and TRBJ2-5; 9 bases are shared with TRBD1. Germline V gene sequence: CDR1 ENHRY, CDR2 SYGVKD. CDR3 length equals 13 residues. The V and J ends lost 11 bases and 2 bases, in that order; junction bases with no gene match: 6. In nucleotides, the CDR3 is TGTGCCGTACTGGGACAGGGACAAGAGACCCAGTACTTC. Protein sequence: CAVLGQGQETQYF.

The rearrangement links TRBV6-4 to TRBJ2-3; D is unresolved. Trimming pared 4 bases from V and 8 bases from J, leaving 7 bases between. The CDR3 totals 11 residues. Germline assignment: CDR1 MRHNA and CDR2 SNTAGT. CDR3 sequence reads: CASSGLATQYF. In DNA form, the CDR3 reads TGTGCCAGCAGTGGGTTAGCTACGCAGTATTTT.

This clone was seen a few times. This chain links TRBV18 with TRBJ1-5; D is unclear. The germline CDR1 and CDR2 sequences are KGHSH and LQKENI. CDR3 length equals 13 residues. V dropped 6 bases and J dropped 5 bases, with 11 bases sitting between them. CDR3 amino acids: CASSSGRDQPQHF. In DNA, the CDR3 is TGTGCCAGCTCCTCCGGGAGGGATCAGCCCCAGCATTTT.

The V gene is TRBV6-5, the J gene TRBJ2-3; D unclear. The V gene's germline CDR1 is MNHEY and CDR2 SVGAGI. This CDR3 is 13 amino acids long. The V end was cut by 4 bases, the J end by 3 bases, with 8 bases between. In nucleotides, the CDR3 is TGTGCCAGCAGTTTAGACTTAACAGATACGCAGTATTTT. Encoded protein: CASSLDLTDTQYF.

On this clone: A read error may produce the germline difference seen at one junction end. V is TRBV27 and J is TRBJ2-5; 12 bases line up with TRBD2. The CDR3 runs to 16 residues. Per germline, CDR1 MNHEY and CDR2 SMNVEV (reference sequence). The CDR3 region has the DNA TGTGCCAGCAGTGCCCTGACTAGCGGGAGAGGAGAGTCCCAGTACTTC. The encoded protein is CASSALTSGRGESQYF.

This clone appeared once. The J gene is TRBJ2-3, the V gene TRBV6-5, with D maybe TRBD2 (6 bases). The CDR3 totals 14 residues. Per the germline V gene, CDR1 is MNHEY and CDR2 is SVGAGI. Trimming stripped 8 bases from V and 1 base from J, with 13 bases between. CDR3 sequence reads: CASGRASGTDTQYF. The CDR3 coding sequence is TGTGCCAGCGGACGGGCTAGCGGCACAGATACGCAGTATTTT.

The CDR3: CASSLGAGSSYNEQFF. For the CDR3, the DNA is TGTGCCAGCAGCTTAGGTGCAGGAAGCTCCTACAATGAGCAGTTCTTC. The chain joins TRBV11-2 to TRBJ2-1; no definite D call. The CDR3 runs 16 residues. Germline assignment: CDR1 SGHAT and CDR2 FQNNGV. Trimming took off 1 base at V and 0 bases at J, with 10 bases between the two ends.